A selection of T cell receptor beta chains follows, all from one sample in a study of blood T cell repertoires in COVID-19. This table comes from immunoSEQ multiplex PCR, and its TCRdb copy is limited to in-frame clones, with some not included. The table records over 50,000 clones, 85% of them present only once. The sequenced sample consisted of peripheral blood. Receptors were obtained from a human donor in a cohort sampled during active COVID-19. Both conserved end residues are part of each CDR3. The D gene is left open where the match is weak. Clone size is shown for a subset of rows, as once, few, many or a class of expanded clone.

D gene: TRBD1; V gene: TRBV2; J gene: TRBJ1-2; clone size: few; CDR3 DNA: TGTGCCAGCCGGGACAGCCCCTTATCCGGCTACACCTTC; CDR3 protein: CASRDSPLSGYTF
D gene: .; V gene: TRBV7-7; J gene: TRBJ2-3; clone size: .; CDR3 DNA: TGTGCCAGCAGCTTAGATCTTTTCACAGATACGCAGTATTTT; CDR3 protein: CASSLDLFTDTQYF
D gene: .; V gene: TRBV6-1; J gene: TRBJ1-2; clone size: .; CDR3 DNA: TGTGCCAGCAGTGAATCCCCTACTGCTCCTTATGGCTACACCTTC; CDR3 protein: CASSESPTAPYGYTF
D gene: TRBD1; V gene: TRBV28; J gene: TRBJ1-1; clone size: .; CDR3 DNA: TGTGCCAGCAGTTTAACTGCAGGGGGCACTGAAGCTTTCTTT; CDR3 protein: CASSLTAGGTEAFF
D gene: .; V gene: TRBV6-5; J gene: TRBJ1-2; clone size: .; CDR3 DNA: TGTGCCAGCAGTCCCGGGTCCTCCTATGGCTACACCTTC; CDR3 protein: CASSPGSSYGYTF
D gene: TRBD2; V gene: TRBV4-1; J gene: TRBJ2-5; clone size: .; CDR3 DNA: TGCGCCAGCAGCCGAACCGGGACTAGCGGGAAAGAGACCCAGTACTTC; CDR3 protein: CASSRTGTSGKETQYF
D gene: .; V gene: TRBV27; J gene: TRBJ2-2; clone size: .; CDR3 DNA: TGTGCCAGCAGCAAGACCCCTTACAGGAACACCGGGGAGCTGTTTTTT; CDR3 protein: CASSKTPYRNTGELFF
D gene: TRBD2; V gene: TRBV18; J gene: TRBJ2-2; clone size: once; CDR3 DNA: TGTGCCAGCTCACCACGACTAGCGGGAGGGCGGCTGGAGAGCGGGGAGCTGTTTTTT; CDR3 protein: CASSPRLAGGRLESGELFF
D gene: .; V gene: TRBV25-1; J gene: TRBJ1-1; clone size: few; CDR3 DNA: TGTGCCAGCAGTGTCTCAGGGAACACTGAAGCTTTCTTT; CDR3 protein: CASSVSGNTEAFF
D gene: .; V gene: TRBV5-1; J gene: TRBJ1-1; clone size: .; CDR3 DNA: TGCGCCAGCTCTCGGACCGAGGGCGTCACTGAAGCTTTCTTT; CDR3 protein: CASSRTEGVTEAFF
D gene: .; V gene: TRBV25-1; J gene: TRBJ1-2; clone size: .; CDR3 DNA: TGTGCCAGCAGTGAATCTGCAGGGGTTGGAGGCTACACCTTC; CDR3 protein: CASSESAGVGGYTF
D gene: TRBD2; V gene: TRBV3-1/TRBV3-2; J gene: TRBJ2-4; clone size: .; CDR3 DNA: TGTGCCAGCAGGGCTAGCGGGAGATTTGCCAAAAACATTCAGTACTTC; CDR3 protein: CASRASGRFAKNIQYF
D gene: TRBD2; V gene: TRBV20-1; J gene: TRBJ2-7; clone size: .; CDR3 DNA: TGCAGTGCTAGTTTAAGCGGGATATCCTACGAGCAGTACTTC; CDR3 protein: CSASLSGISYEQYF
D gene: TRBD2; V gene: TRBV5-1; J gene: TRBJ2-5; clone size: .; CDR3 DNA: TGCGCCAGCAGCTTCCTAGCGGGATCCGGGGAGACCCAGTACTTC; CDR3 protein: CASSFLAGSGETQYF
D gene: TRBD2; V gene: TRBV4-1; J gene: TRBJ2-1; clone size: .; CDR3 DNA: TGCGCCAGCAGCCAAGATTCCGGGACTAGCGGGACCGATGAGCAGTTCTTC; CDR3 protein: CASSQDSGTSGTDEQFF
D gene: .; V gene: TRBV18; J gene: TRBJ1-4; clone size: .; CDR3 DNA: TGTGCCAGCTCACGGGGACTGAAGAACGAAAAACTGTTTTTT; CDR3 protein: CASSRGLKNEKLFF
D gene: .; V gene: TRBV7-2; J gene: TRBJ2-1; clone size: .; CDR3 DNA: TGTGCCAGCAGCTTAGTAAGAGGGGGTGAGCAGTTCTTC; CDR3 protein: CASSLVRGGEQFF
D gene: TRBD1; V gene: TRBV10-1; J gene: TRBJ1-4; clone size: .; CDR3 DNA: TGCGCCAGCAGTGCGGACAGGGGGCGCGAAAAACTGTTTTTT; CDR3 protein: CASSADRGREKLFF
D gene: .; V gene: TRBV9; J gene: TRBJ1-2; clone size: few; CDR3 DNA: TGTGCCAGCAGCCCCCGGACACTCTATGGCTACACCTTC; CDR3 protein: CASSPRTLYGYTF
D gene: TRBD1; V gene: TRBV18; J gene: TRBJ2-7; clone size: .; CDR3 DNA: TGTGCCAGCTCACCAACCGGGACAGGGGCCTACGAGCAGTACTTC; CDR3 protein: CASSPTGTGAYEQYF